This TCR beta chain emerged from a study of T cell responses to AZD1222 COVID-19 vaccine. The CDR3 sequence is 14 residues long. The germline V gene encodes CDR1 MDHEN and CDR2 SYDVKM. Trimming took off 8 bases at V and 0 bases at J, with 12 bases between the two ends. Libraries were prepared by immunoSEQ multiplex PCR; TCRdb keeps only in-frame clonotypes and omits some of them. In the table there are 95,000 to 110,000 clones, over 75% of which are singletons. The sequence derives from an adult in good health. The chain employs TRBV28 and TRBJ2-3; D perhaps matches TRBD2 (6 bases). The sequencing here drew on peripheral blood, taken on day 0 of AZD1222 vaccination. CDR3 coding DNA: TGTGCCAGCGGCCGGGAGTCGAGCACAGATACGCAGTATTTT. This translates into CASGRESSTDTQYF.